This T cell receptor beta chain was documented in a study of identical twins. Findings and caveats of the study: Zero-insertion analyses might be partly confounded by invariant T cells like MAIT and iNKT. Twin-shared out-of-frame alpha sequences were enriched for low generation probability.

Healthy Caucasians alone served as donors. Germline V gene data show CDR1 as LNHNV and CDR2 as YYDKDF (reference sequence). V gave up 0 bases and J gave up 10 bases, with 10 bases separating them. There are 14 residues in the CDR3. MiXCR was run by TCRdb on the 5' RACE reads, yielding one entry per CDR3 protein. The sample carries over 200,000 distinct CDR3 sequences, 5% to 7% recorded once. This clonotype has at least ten counts. Its antigen is as yet unknown. This sample was also put to use in a study of T cells expressing NK-cell markers. From that second work: The dominant NKG2C+ clonotypes represented about 1.0-7.0% of CD8+ T cells in several donors.

Input material: CD8+ T cells sorted from blood. The chain uses TRBV15 and TRBJ1-6; D perhaps matches TRBD1 (5 bases). The receptor was isolated from a woman aged 18 to 35 in good health. The CDR3 here is CATSRDRGSSPLHF. The CDR3 coding sequence is TGTGCCACCAGCAGAGATCGGGGGAGCTCACCCCTCCACTTT. The complete variable domain, with remaining parts taken from reference TRBV15 and TRBJ1-6, reads DAMVIQNPRYQVTQFGKPVTLSCSQTLNHNVMYWYQQKSSQAPKLLFHYYDKDFNNEADTPDNFQSRRPNTSFCFLDIRSPGLGDTAMYLCATSRDRGSSPLHFGNGTRLTVT.